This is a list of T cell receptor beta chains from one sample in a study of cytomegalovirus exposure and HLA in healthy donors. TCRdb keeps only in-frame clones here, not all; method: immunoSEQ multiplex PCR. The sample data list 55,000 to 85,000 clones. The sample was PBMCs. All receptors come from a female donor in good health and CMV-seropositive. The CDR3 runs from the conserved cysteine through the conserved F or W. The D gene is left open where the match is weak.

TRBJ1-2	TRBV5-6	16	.	TGTGCCAGCAGCTTGCGGCGCACAGGGCCTAACTATGGCTACACCTTC	CASSLRRTGPNYGYTF
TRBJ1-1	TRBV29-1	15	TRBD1	TGCAGCGTCCTGAATAAGGACAGGATGAACACTGAAGCTTTCTTT	CSVLNKDRMNTEAFF
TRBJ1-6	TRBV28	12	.	TGTGCCAGCAGCCGGGGGGATTCACCCCTCCACTTT	CASSRGDSPLHF
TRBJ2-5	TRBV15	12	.	TGTGCCACCAGCAGAGATGTTGGAGCCCAGTACTTC	CATSRDVGAQYF
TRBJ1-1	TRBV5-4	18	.	TGTGCCAGCAGCTTGGGCCTATCATCCCAGGAAGCGAACACTGAAGCTTTCTTT	CASSLGLSSQEANTEAFF
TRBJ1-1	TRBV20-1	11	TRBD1	TGCAGTGCTAGCGACAGGGCCGAAGCTTTCTTT	CSASDRAEAFF
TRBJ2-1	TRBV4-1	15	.	TGCGCCAGCAGCCAAGGCCCGAGCTCCTACAATGAGCAGTTCTTC	CASSQGPSSYNEQFF
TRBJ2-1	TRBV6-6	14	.	TGTGCCAGCAGTTCCGGGAGTTCCTACAATGAGCAGTTCTTC	CASSSGSSYNEQFF
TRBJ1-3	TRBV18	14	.	TGTGCCAGCTCACCCCAGGGCTCTGGAAACACCATATATTTT	CASSPQGSGNTIYF
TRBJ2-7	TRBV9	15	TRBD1	TGTGCCAGCAGCGTAGGACAGGGTCCCGTCTACGAGCAGTACTTC	CASSVGQGPVYEQYF
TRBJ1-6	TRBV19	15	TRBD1	TGTGCCAGTAGTTGGGACAGGCCCAATAATTCACCCCTCCACTTT	CASSWDRPNNSPLHF
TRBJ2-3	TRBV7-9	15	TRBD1	TGTGCCAGCAGCACCGACAGGGGGCCAGGGGATACGCAGTATTTT	CASSTDRGPGDTQYF
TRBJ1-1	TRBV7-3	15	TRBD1	TGTGCCAGCAGCCAGGGACAGGGTATGAACACTGAAGCTTTCTTT	CASSQGQGMNTEAFF
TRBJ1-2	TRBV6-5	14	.	TGTGCCAGCAGTGTTGATTACAGGGACTATGGCTACACCTTC	CASSVDYRDYGYTF
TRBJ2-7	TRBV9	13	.	TGTGCCAGCAGCGTGGGGGGGCACTACGAGCAGTACTTC	CASSVGGHYEQYF
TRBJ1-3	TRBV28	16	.	TGTGCCAGCAGTTTATCCGGACAGCCCTCTGGAAACACCATATATTTT	CASSLSGQPSGNTIYF
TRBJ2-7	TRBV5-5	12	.	TGTGCCAGCAGCTTCGGACATTACGAGCAGTACTTC	CASSFGHYEQYF
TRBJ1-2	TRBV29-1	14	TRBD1	TGCAGCGCCTCGACAGGGGGGGGTAACTATGGCTACACCTTC	CSASTGGGNYGYTF
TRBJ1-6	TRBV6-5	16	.	TGTGCCAGCAGTTACGCGGCAGGCCCAAGGGGATCACCCCTCCACTTT	CASSYAAGPRGSPLHF
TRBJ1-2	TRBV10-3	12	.	TGTGCCATCAGTGTTGGGAGCTATGGCTACACCTTC	CAISVGSYGYTF
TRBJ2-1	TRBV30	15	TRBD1	TGTGCCTGGACCCCGGGACAGGACGTTATCAATGAGCAGTTCTTC	CAWTPGQDVINEQFF
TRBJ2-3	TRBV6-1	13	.	TGTGCCGGCCGGACACGCAGCACAGATACGCAGTATTTT	CAGRTRSTDTQYF
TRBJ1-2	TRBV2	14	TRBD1	TGTGCCACCAAATCAGGGGGCGTTAACTATGGCTACACCTTC	CATKSGGVNYGYTF
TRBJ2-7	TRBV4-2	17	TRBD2	TGTGCCAGCAGCCAAGATCGGGGAGCGGGGGCTACCTACGAGCAGTACTTC	CASSQDRGAGATYEQYF
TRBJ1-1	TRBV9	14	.	TGTGCCAGCAGCGGAGACAGTCAGAACACTGAAGCTTTCTTT	CASSGDSQNTEAFF
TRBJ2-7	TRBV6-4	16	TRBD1	TGTGCCAGCAGTGAGTCTGCCGGGACAGGGCTCCACGAGCAGTACTTC	CASSESAGTGLHEQYF
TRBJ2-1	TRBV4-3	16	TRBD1	TGCGCCAGCAGCCCCCGAGGGGACAGGGACGACAATGAGCAGTTCTTC	CASSPRGDRDDNEQFF
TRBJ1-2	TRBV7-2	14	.	TGTGCCAGCAGCTTAAGCAGGCCCAACTATGGCTACACCTTC	CASSLSRPNYGYTF
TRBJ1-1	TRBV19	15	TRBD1	TGTGCCAGTAGTAGACAGGGGGAGGTGGACACTGAAGCTTTCTTT	CASSRQGEVDTEAFF
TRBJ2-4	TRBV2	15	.	TGTGCCAGCAGTGATTGGTCCGGGGGAGGAAACATTCAGTACTTC	CASSDWSGGGNIQYF
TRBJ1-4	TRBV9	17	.	TGTGCCAGCAGCGGCCCGGGAGGGGCCTTGTCGGAGGAAAAACTGTTTTTT	CASSGPGGALSEEKLFF
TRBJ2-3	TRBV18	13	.	TGTGCCAGCTCACCACCTAGTTTTGGTACGCAGTATTTT	CASSPPSFGTQYF
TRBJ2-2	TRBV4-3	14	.	TGCGCCAGCAGGAAGGGGGTTGGCACCGGGGAGCTGTTTTTT	CASRKGVGTGELFF
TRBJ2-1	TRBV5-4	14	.	TGTGCCAGCAGCCCCGGATCAGGTTACAATGAGCAGTTCTTC	CASSPGSGYNEQFF
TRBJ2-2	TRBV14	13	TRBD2	TGTGCCAGCAGCCCGACGGGGGGCGGGGAGCTGTTTTTT	CASSPTGGGELFF
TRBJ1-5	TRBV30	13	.	TGTGCCTGGAGTGTACATAGCAATCAGCCCCAGCATTTT	CAWSVHSNQPQHF
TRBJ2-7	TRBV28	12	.	TGTGCCAGCCGGGACATACCTTACGAGCAGTACTTC	CASRDIPYEQYF
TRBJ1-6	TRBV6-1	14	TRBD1	TGTGCCAGCAGCCTGGACAGGGAGAAGTCACCCCTCCACTTT	CASSLDREKSPLHF
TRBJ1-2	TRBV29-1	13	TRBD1	TGCAGCGTCGGCCAGGGGACAGCCTCCGGCTACACCTTC	CSVGQGTASGYTF
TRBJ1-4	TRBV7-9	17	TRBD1	TGTGCCAGCAGCTTAGAAGAGGGGGACAGGGTACATGGAAAACTGTTTTTT	CASSLEEGDRVHGKLFF
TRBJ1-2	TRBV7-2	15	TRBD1	TGTGCCAGCAGCTTAGGGACAGGCTACGACTATGGCTACACCTTC	CASSLGTGYDYGYTF